Presented here are 20 T cell receptor beta chains from one specimen sequenced in a study of T cells in Graves' hyperthyroidism and ophthalmopathy. TCR beta CDR3 sequences were amplified from RNA transcripts. Using the HTBI primer set, a first-round RT-PCR was run on the TCR CDR3. TCRdb re-analysed the multiplex PCR reads in MiXCR, keeping a single row per CDR3 protein. The sample lists about 500,000 distinct CDR3 sequences; around 15% were seen once. The sample taken for sequencing was blood. The receptors were sampled from a woman aged 25 to 39 with Graves' ophthalmopathy.

This clonotype came up a few times. The chain carries TRBV4-3 and TRBJ2-5; D is unclear. V was cut by 0 bases and J by 5 bases, with 10 bases left in between. Germline CDR1 LGHNA, CDR2 YSLEER. The CDR3 contains 14 residues. The CDR3 reads CASSQESPAETQYF. The CDR3 region has the DNA TGCGCCAGCAGCCAAGAAAGCCCGGCGGAGACCCAGTACTTC.

The rearrangement uses TRBV7-9 and TRBJ2-5; D unclear. Germline V gene sequence: CDR1 SEHNR, CDR2 FQNEAQ (reference sequence). This CDR3 contains 15 residues. Trimming shortened V by 7 bases and J by 1 base, and 16 bases separated the two germline ends. CDR3 protein: CASNRLGETQETQYF. The CDR3 DNA reads TGTGCCAGCAATCGGTTAGGAGAGACCCAAGAGACCCAGTACTTC.

V gene TRBV28 combines with J gene TRBJ2-1, with 9 bases that match TRBD2. This CDR3 comprises 17 residues. Per the germline V gene, CDR1 is MDHEN and CDR2 is SYDVKM. The V and J ends lost 3 bases and 4 bases, in that order; junction bases with no gene match: 10. The CDR3 nucleotides are TGTGCCAGCAGTTTCCCGACTAGCGGAGGGGGGTACAATGAGCAGTTCTTC. Protein product: CASSFPTSGGGYNEQFF.

This clonotype has a handful of counts. The J gene is TRBJ2-2, the V gene TRBV3-1; D call uncertain. Trimming took off 2 bases at V and 9 bases at J, with 25 bases between the two ends. The germline V gene has CDR1 LGHDT and CDR2 YNNKEL (reference sequence). The CDR3 is 18 residues long. CDR3 in DNA: TGTGCCAGCAGCCAACCGACTCGCGGCGAATCTGGTCGGCGGGAGCTGTTTTTT. It is translated as CASSQPTRGESGRRELFF.

This rearrangement joins TRBV9 to TRBJ1-6, with 9 nucleotides matching TRBD1. The CDR3 has 16 amino acids. With V trimmed by 1 base and J by 9 bases, 8 bases remained unmatched. Germline loops: CDR1 SGDLS, CDR2 YYNGEE. The CDR3 bases are TGTGCCAGCAGCGTAACCGGGACAGGGTTAATTTCACCCCTCCACTTT. As protein: CASSVTGTGLISPLHF.

This clonotype occurred many times. The gene calls are TRBV12-3 or TRBV12-4 and TRBJ1-2, with a weak D call TRBD1 (6 bases). This CDR3 region has 14 residues. V was shortened by 7 bases and J by 2 bases, with 14 bases between the two germline ends. CDR3 in DNA: TGTGCCAGCACCACGCCGGGGGGCAACTATGGCTACACCTTC. Translated: CASTTPGGNYGYTF.

The rearrangement uses TRBV24-1 and TRBJ2-1; a weak D match, TRBD1 (8 bases). There are 14 residues in the CDR3. V was shortened by 4 bases and J by 9 bases, with 15 bases between the two germline ends. Germline loops: CDR1 KGHDR, CDR2 SFDVKD. The CDR3 region is CATSEADREGEQFF. The DNA of the CDR3 is TGTGCCACCAGTGAGGCGGACAGGGAGGGTGAGCAGTTCTTC.

V gene TRBV18 combines with J gene TRBJ2-7, with D perhaps matching TRBD1 or TRBD2 (7 bases each). V was trimmed by 2 bases and J by 7 bases, leaving 15 bases between them. Germline-derived CDR1 and CDR2 are KGHSH and LQKENI. The CDR3 sequence is 14 residues long. CDR3 DNA: TGTGCCAGCTCACCAACCGGGACAGCGGGGGAGCAGTACTTC. Translated, it gives CASSPTGTAGEQYF.

This clonotype was observed at least ten times. The chain uses TRBV29-1 and TRBJ1-1; no reliable D call. The CDR3 is made up of 11 amino acids. The germline V and J ends were trimmed by 3 bases and 1 base, with 3 bases remaining between them. Germline V gives CDR1 SQVTM, CDR2 ANQGSEA. DNA for the CDR3: TGCAGCGTTGATGGGAACACTGAAGCTTTCTTT. Translating it yields CSVDGNTEAFF.

This clonotype has a count of ten or more. V usage is TRBV3-1 and J usage is TRBJ2-2; D call uncertain. V was trimmed by 1 base and J by 6 bases, leaving 18 bases between them. Germline V gene data show CDR1 as LGHDT and CDR2 as YNNKEL (reference sequence). This CDR3 has 17 residues. CDR3 sequence (DNA): TGTGCCAGCAGCCAAGGCCGACCCGGAGCCGCAGCCGGGGAGCTGTTTTTT. Protein: CASSQGRPGAAAGELFF. Supplemented by reference TRBV3-1 and TRBJ2-2, the full variable domain reads DTAVSQTPKYLVTQMGNDKSIKCEQNLGHDTMYWYKQDSKKFLKIMFSYNNKELIINETVPNRFSPKSPDKAHLNLHINSLELGDSAVYFCASSQGRPGAAAGELFFGEGSRLTVL.

Many counts were recorded for this clonotype. The chain has TRBV3-1 and TRBJ1-5, with a weak D call TRBD1 (5 bases). This CDR3 comprises 13 residues. Germline CDR1 and CDR2: LGHDT and YNNKEL (reference sequence). Trimming stripped 4 bases from V and 9 bases from J, with 13 bases between. CDR3 loop: CASSPFGDVPQHF. In DNA form, the CDR3 reads TGTGCCAGCAGCCCGTTTGGGGACGTGCCCCAGCATTTT.

This clonotype was recorded many times. V is TRBV28 and J is TRBJ1-2; D is ambiguous. Looked up from germline, CDR1 is MDHEN and CDR2 is SYDVKM. The CDR3 sequence is 15 residues long. The V end lost 3 bases, the J end lost 3 bases, and 14 bases lay between the germline ends. The CDR3 reads CASSFPRAVDYGYTF. CDR3 DNA: TGTGCCAGCAGTTTTCCGAGGGCTGTAGACTATGGCTACACCTTC.

This clonotype was counted at least ten times. V gene TRBV9 combines with J gene TRBJ1-1; TRBD1 matches at 7 bases. The germline CDR1 and CDR2 sequences are SGDLS and YYNGEE. CDR3 length: 17 residues. J gave up 11 bases and V 0 bases, and 19 bases lay outside the gene matches. CDR3: CASSVANDTGVPELAFF. CDR3 in DNA: TGTGCCAGCAGCGTAGCCAACGATACAGGGGTCCCGGAGTTGGCTTTCTTT.

This clonotype was observed a few times. The CDR3 reads CASSQDLSGRSYEQYF. As DNA, the CDR3 is TGTGCCAGCAGCCAAGATCTAAGCGGGAGGTCTTACGAGCAGTACTTC. The chain has TRBV4-2 and TRBJ2-7; 9 bases fit TRBD2. From germline, CDR1 is LGHNA and CDR2 YNFKEQ. The CDR3 is 16 residues long. V was clipped by 0 bases and J by 4 bases; unmatched bases: 7.

At least ten counts were recorded for this clonotype. The J gene is TRBJ2-2, the V gene TRBV6-2 or TRBV6-3, with no clear D. Trimming removed 5 bases from V and 4 bases from J, with 14 bases in between. Germline V gene sequence: CDR1 MNHEY, CDR2 SVGEGT. The CDR3 consists of 15 residues. The CDR3 sequence: CASSIRHFATGELFF. The DNA of the CDR3 is TGTGCCAGCAGTATCAGACATTTCGCCACCGGGGAGCTGTTTTTT.

This clonotype has at least ten counts. The V and J genes are TRBV28 and TRBJ2-3; tentative D call: TRBD2 (6 bases). V was pared by 10 bases and J by 4 bases, with 18 bases between. The CDR3 is 14 amino acids. Germline V CDR1 and CDR2: MDHEN, SYDVKM. The CDR3 DNA sequence: TGTGCCACCCCCGCGGCTAGCGACCCAGATACGCAGTATTTT. Amino acid sequence: CATPAASDPDTQYF.

At least ten counts were recorded for this clonotype. The chain links TRBV28 to TRBJ2-1, with 10 bases identical to TRBD2. Trimming took 5 bases from V and 8 from J; bases not matched to a gene: 9. The CDR3 is 15 residues long. The germline V gene encodes CDR1 MDHEN and CDR2 SYDVKM. As DNA, the CDR3 is TGTGCCAGCAGTAGGGCTAGCGGGAGTAAGTATGAGCAGTTCTTC. Its translation is CASSRASGSKYEQFF.

The sample holds many counts of this clonotype. The chain is built from TRBV5-4 and TRBJ2-3; 8 positions agree with TRBD2. CDR3 length: 15 residues. Trimming at V came to 5 bases and at J to 0 bases, leaving 5 bases not matched to a gene. Germline assignment: CDR1 SGHNT and CDR2 YYREEE (reference sequence). As DNA, the CDR3 is TGTGCCAGCAGTCGTAGCGGGGCTAGCACAGATACGCAGTATTTT. As protein: CASSRSGASTDTQYF. Full variable domain (rest looked up from reference TRBV5-4 and TRBJ2-3): ETGVTQSPTHLIKTRGQQVTLRCSSQSGHNTVSWYQQALGQGPQFIFQYYREEENGRGNFPPRFSGLQFPNYSSELNVNALELDDSALYLCASSRSGASTDTQYFGPGTRLTVL.

This clonotype was seen a few times. The V gene is TRBV5-5, the J gene TRBJ2-4; 11 bases line up with TRBD1. This CDR3 spans 16 amino acids. With 4 bases clipped from V and 0 bases from J, the junction kept 3 bases outside the gene matches. Germline V gene data show CDR1 as SGHKS and CDR2 as YYEKEE (reference sequence). The CDR3 loop reads CASSPGQGVAKNIQYF. CDR3 nucleotide sequence: TGTGCCAGCAGCCCGGGACAGGGGGTAGCCAAAAACATTCAGTACTTC.

Many counts were recorded for this clonotype. The chain is built from TRBV5-8 and TRBJ2-1, with 9 nucleotides matching TRBD1. The trim removed 4 bases at V and 1 base at J, leaving 3 bases unmatched. The germline gives CDR1 SGHTS, CDR2 YDEGEE. The CDR3 spans 15 residues. CDR3 in amino acids: CASSVGTGSYNEQFF. In DNA, the CDR3 is TGTGCCAGCAGCGTTGGGACAGGGTCCTACAATGAGCAGTTCTTC.